The 15 T cell receptor beta chains in this list originate from one sample, sequenced in a study of T cell responses to AZD1222 COVID-19 vaccine. Profiling relied on immunoSEQ multiplex PCR, and the TCRdb table lists in-frame clones only, not all of them. The sample yields some 110,000 clones, roughly 90% seen once. Sequences were derived from peripheral blood, sampled on day 0 of AZD1222 vaccination. All receptors come from an adult in good health.

This rearrangement joins TRBV7-8 to TRBJ1-1, with TRBD1 as a possible D gene (5 bases). The germline gives CDR1 SGHVS, CDR2 FQNEAQ. The CDR3 loop spans 14 amino acids. Between the trimmed V and J ends, which lost 5 bases and 5 bases, there was a span of 15 bases. CDR3 in DNA: TGTGCCAGCAGCCTCAGGGTAGATGGGACTGAAGCTTTCTTT. Amino acid sequence: CASSLRVDGTEAFF.

This clone has only one observation. The V call is TRBV7-3, the J call TRBJ2-5, with 7 positions matching TRBD2. V was clipped by 2 bases and J by 4 bases; unmatched bases: 7. CDR1 is SGHTA and CDR2 is FQGTGA in the germline V gene. The CDR3 loop spans 15 amino acids. The CDR3: CASSLAPLARETQYF. The DNA of the CDR3 is TGTGCCAGCAGCTTAGCCCCACTAGCGAGAGAGACCCAGTACTTC.

The chain combines TRBV9 with TRBJ1-3; D is unresolved. Trimming stripped 2 bases from V and 0 bases from J, with 12 bases between. CDR1 and CDR2 from the germline V gene are SGDLS and YYNGEE. The CDR3 is made up of 16 amino acids. CDR3 region: CASSVSGHNSGNTIYF. CDR3 bases: TGTGCCAGCAGCGTTAGCGGGCATAACTCTGGAAACACCATATATTTT.

The gene calls are TRBV2 and TRBJ1-5, with D possibly matching TRBD1 (5 bases). The CDR3 covers 16 residues. Germline assignment: CDR1 SNHLY and CDR2 FYNNEI. V was clipped by 7 bases and J by 4 bases, with 20 bases between them. The CDR3 DNA reads TGTGCCAGCACCTCAGACCCGGGACGGCCGAATCAGCCCCAGCATTTT. This codes for CASTSDPGRPNQPQHF. Combining the CDR3 with reference TRBV2 and TRBJ1-5 gives the whole variable domain EPEVTQTPSHQVTQMGQEVILRCVPISNHLYFYWYRQILGQKVEFLVSFYNNEISEKSEIFDDQFSVERPDGSNFTLKIRSTKLEDSAMYFCASTSDPGRPNQPQHFGDGTRLSIL.

The chain has TRBV3-1 (or the pseudogene TRBV3-2) and TRBJ2-2; D not resolved. Trimming cost V 0 bases and J 6 bases, with 11 bases left between them. CDR3 length: 15 amino acids. Germline-derived CDR1 and CDR2 are LGHDT and YNNKEL (reference sequence). CDR3 in amino acids: CASSQESIRAGELFF. CDR3 coding DNA: TGTGCCAGCAGCCAAGAGAGCATCCGGGCCGGGGAGCTGTTTTTT.

This chain links TRBV7-2 with TRBJ2-7; D is perhaps TRBD1 (5 bases). Germline CDR1 reads SGHTA; CDR2 reads FQGNSA. Between the trimmed V and J ends, which lost 3 bases and 2 bases, there was a span of 17 bases. The CDR3 is 16 residues long. The CDR3 nucleotides read TGTGCCAGCAGCTTTACCACAGGCGAAGCCCCCTACGAGCAGTACTTC. Amino acid sequence: CASSFTTGEAPYEQYF.

The gene calls are TRBV3-1 (or the pseudogene TRBV3-2) and TRBJ2-3, with 7 positions matching TRBD1. CDR3 size: 15 residues. Germline V gene lookup returns CDR1 LGHDT and CDR2 YNNKEL (reference sequence). V trimming: 1 base; J trimming: 2 bases; junction bases outside the gene matches: 3. The CDR3 coding sequence is TGTGCCAGCAGCCAAGCTCAGGGGGACACAGATACGCAGTATTTT. Amino acids: CASSQAQGDTDTQYF.

The V and J genes are TRBV18 and TRBJ1-3; D is ambiguous. The CDR3 extends over 16 amino acids. CDR1 and CDR2 (germline): KGHSH, LQKENI. Trimming stripped 6 bases from V and 1 base from J, with 16 bases between. CDR3 protein: CASSLQSGSSGNTIYF. DNA of the CDR3: TGTGCCAGCTCGCTGCAAAGCGGGAGTTCTGGAAACACCATATATTTT.

The chain is built from TRBV19 and TRBJ1-2, with D possibly matching TRBD1 (5 bases). V lost 7 bases and J 6 bases, leaving 21 bases between the germline ends. The germline CDR1 and CDR2 sequences are LNHDA and SQIVND (reference sequence). CDR3 length: 15 residues. DNA of the CDR3: TGTGCCAGTAACGACGGTGTCCGGACATTTAATGGCTACACCTTC. Translated, it gives CASNDGVRTFNGYTF.

This clone was detected a few times. V is TRBV19 and J is TRBJ2-5, with no clear D. Germline CDR1 is LNHDA and CDR2 is SQIVND (reference sequence). This CDR3 spans 13 amino acids. V was clipped by 6 bases and J by 5 bases, with 13 bases between them. The CDR3 nucleotides are TGTGCCAGTAGGCCGGGCCCAGCGGAGACCCAGTACTTC. Amino acid sequence: CASRPGPAETQYF.

The chain recombines TRBV5-1 with TRBJ1-5, with a possible D match to TRBD1 (5 bases). Germline assignment: CDR1 SGHRS and CDR2 YFSETQ. V was cut by 0 bases and J by 0 bases, with 13 bases left in between. The CDR3 consists of 17 residues. DNA for the CDR3: TGCGCCAGCAGCTTGGGGGGCGCGGGATATAGCAATCAGCCCCAGCATTTT. The encoded protein is CASSLGGAGYSNQPQHF.

The chain has TRBV7-8 and TRBJ2-7; 8 nucleotides line up with TRBD1. The V gene end was trimmed by 5 bases and the J gene end by 5 bases; junction bases not matched to a gene: 8. Germline CDR1 and CDR2: SGHVS and FQNEAQ. This CDR3 contains 14 residues. Here the CDR3 reads CASSASGGNHEQYF. The CDR3 DNA reads as TGTGCCAGCAGCGCCTCAGGGGGCAACCACGAGCAGTACTTC.

The chain combines TRBV7-9 with TRBJ2-2; D may be TRBD2 (5 bases). The CDR3 sequence is 14 residues long. The germline gives CDR1 SEHNR, CDR2 FQNEAQ (reference sequence). V lost 2 bases to trimming and J lost 8 bases, with 12 bases between them. The CDR3 here is CASSLSLPGGELFF. CDR3 nucleotide sequence: TGTGCCAGCAGCTTAAGTCTCCCGGGGGGGGAGCTGTTTTTT.

The chain employs TRBV2 and TRBJ2-3; TRBD1 or TRBD2 may be the D gene (5 bases each). V was cut by 2 bases and J by 1 base, with 19 bases left in between. This CDR3 spans 18 amino acids. Per the germline V gene, CDR1 is SNHLY and CDR2 is FYNNEI. The DNA of the CDR3 is TGTGCCAGCAGTGAATTCCTCCCAGGGAGAAGGGGCACAGATACGCAGTATTTT. Encoded protein: CASSEFLPGRRGTDTQYF.

V usage is TRBV6-5 and J usage is TRBJ1-2, with 7 positions matching TRBD1. CDR3 length equals 14 residues. The ends lost 0 bases at V and 4 bases at J; junction bases unmatched: 2. Germline CDR1 and CDR2: MNHEY and SVGAGI. CDR3 coding DNA: TGTGCCAGCAGTTACTCGACAGGGCTCTATGGCTACACCTTC. It specifies CASSYSTGLYGYTF.